The 24 T cell receptor beta chains below come from one sample, sequenced in a study of CD8+CD57+ T cells in acquired aplastic anemia. For CDR3 and TCR beta VDJ profiling, genomic DNA was the template used. A single record per CDR3 protein comes from TCRdb applying MiXCR to the reads. The sample lists fewer than 200,000 distinct CDR3 sequences, around 60% occurring once. The sample comprised sorted CD4+, CD8+, or CD8+CD57+ T cells (not recorded which) from PBMCs. Source of these receptors: a human donor in good health.

The rearrangement joins TRBV7-9 to TRBJ2-2; D remains ambiguous. With 6 bases removed from V and 2 bases from J, the gap between germline ends came to 25 bases. This CDR3 is 19 amino acids long. Germline V gene data show CDR1 as SEHNR and CDR2 as FQNEAQ (reference sequence). Written as DNA, the CDR3 is TGTGCCAGCAGACCGCGAGCCCACTCTTACAGCTTAAACACCGGGGAGCTGTTTTTT. This sequence encodes CASRPRAHSYSLNTGELFF.

This chain connects TRBV20-1 to TRBJ2-2; D tentatively fits TRBD1 or TRBD2 (6 bases each). CDR1 is DFQATT and CDR2 is SNEGSKA in the germline V gene (reference sequence). The CDR3 is 15 amino acids. Trimming took 6 bases from V and 6 from J, leaving 20 bases between them. The CDR3 region is CSAAYSGAGSGELFF. The DNA for the CDR3 is TGCAGTGCCGCATATTCAGGGGCGGGGTCCGGGGAGCTGTTTTTT.

This clonotype has a count of ten or more. The chain combines TRBV12-3 or TRBV12-4 with TRBJ2-1; D is uncertain. The V gene lost 1 base and the J gene lost 0 bases, with 10 bases spanning the gap. CDR3 size: 16 residues. The CDR3 nucleotides read TGTGCCAGCAGTTTAGGGTTAGAGAGCTCCTACAATGAGCAGTTCTTC. Translating gives CASSLGLESSYNEQFF.

This chain uses TRBV2 with TRBJ2-7; D is unclear. The CDR3 runs 12 residues. Trimming took off 5 bases at V and 1 base at J, with 6 bases between the two ends. Germline CDR1 is SNHLY and CDR2 is FYNNEI. The CDR3 here is CASSTLSYEQYF. The CDR3 bases are TGTGCCAGCAGTACCCTTTCCTACGAGCAGTACTTC.

The J gene is TRBJ2-7, the V gene TRBV10-3, with D perhaps given as TRBD1 or TRBD2 (5 bases each). With 3 bases removed from V and 5 bases from J, the gap between germline ends came to 17 bases. Germline values: CDR1 ENHRY, CDR2 SYGVKD. The CDR3 runs to 15 residues. DNA of the CDR3: TGTGCCATCAGTGACCGGGACGGTCTTCCCCACGAGCAGTACTTC. This gives the protein CAISDRDGLPHEQYF.

Only a few counts were recorded for this clonotype. The chain employs TRBV7-9 and TRBJ2-7; 8 bases match TRBD1. J gave up 4 bases and V 5 bases, and 13 bases lay outside the gene matches. The V gene's germline CDR1 is SEHNR and CDR2 FQNEAQ (reference sequence). The CDR3 is 16 amino acids. CDR3 sequence (DNA): TGTGCCAGCAGCGTCGAACCGGGACAGGCCTGGTACGAGCAGTACTTC. This encodes CASSVEPGQAWYEQYF. Using reference TRBV7-9 and TRBJ2-7 for the parts outside the CDR3, the full variable domain is DTGVSQNPRHKITKRGQNVTFRCDPISEHNRLYWYRQTLGQGPEFLTYFQNEAQLEKSRLLSDRFSAERPKGSFSTLEIQRTEQGDSAMYLCASSVEPGQAWYEQYFGPGTRLTVT.

The genes are TRBV20-1 and TRBJ2-3; TRBD2 is a possible D gene (6 bases). CDR1 DFQATT and CDR2 SNEGSKA come from the germline V gene (reference sequence). The CDR3 contains 15 residues. The ends were cut back, 3 bases at V and 2 bases at J, with 15 bases in the middle. The CDR3 DNA reads TGCAGTGCTAGGCGACTAGGGAGTCCCACAGATACGCAGTATTTT. Protein sequence: CSARRLGSPTDTQYF.

The chain has TRBV6-5 and TRBJ2-1, with 11 positions matching TRBD2. The CDR3 runs 17 residues. Per the germline V gene, CDR1 is MNHEY and CDR2 is SVGAGI. Trimming cost V 2 bases and J 6 bases; bases outside gene matches: 9. CDR3 nucleotide sequence: TGTGCCAGCAGTTACACCAGTTTAGCGGGAGGGGGCAATGAGCAGTTCTTC. It specifies CASSYTSLAGGGNEQFF.

The chain joins TRBV29-1 to TRBJ1-2; TRBD1 aligns across 7 bases. This CDR3 comprises 15 residues. CDR1 is SQVTM, CDR2 ANQGSEA, per germline. The ends lost 6 bases at V and 0 bases at J; junction bases unmatched: 10. The CDR3 region is CSVTQGSHSNYGYTF. CDR3 bases: TGCAGCGTAACACAGGGGTCCCATTCTAACTATGGCTACACCTTC.

The gene calls are TRBV6-5 and TRBJ1-6; no reliable D call. This CDR3 region has 14 residues. Trimming took 6 bases from V and 7 from J, leaving 13 bases between them. Looked up from germline, CDR1 is MNHEY and CDR2 is SVGAGI. The CDR3 bases are TGTGCCAGCAGAACGACGGGAAGGAATTCACCCCTCCACTTT. Amino acid sequence: CASRTTGRNSPLHF.

This clonotype came up once. This likely comes from a read error, as the CDR3 has no conserved phenylalanine or tryptophan at its end. This rearrangement joins TRBV20-1 to TRBJ2-1; TRBD2 aligns across 10 bases. The CDR3 length is 15 residues. The germline gives CDR1 DFQATT, CDR2 SNEGSKA (reference sequence). The J segment lost 5 bases and the V segment lost 6 bases, leaving 10 bases of the junction unmatched. The CDR3 spells CSARLAGVYHNEQFY. In DNA, the CDR3 is TGCAGTGCAAGACTAGCGGGTGTGTACCACAATGAGCAGTTCTAC.

This chain connects TRBV10-3 to TRBJ2-6; D is ambiguous. The V and J ends lost 6 bases and 0 bases respectively, with 12 bases between them. The CDR3 has 16 residues. CDR1 ENHRY and CDR2 SYGVKD come from the germline V gene. The CDR3 nucleotides read TGTGCCATCAGGCAATATCCGAGCTCTGGGGCCAACGTCCTGACTTTC. Encoded protein: CAIRQYPSSGANVLTF.

With respect to this clonotype: One junction end does not reproduce the germline sequence, and a read error may be involved. This chain uses TRBV29-1 with TRBJ2-6, with D uncertain. The CDR3 consists of 14 residues. The germline V gene has CDR1 SQVTM and CDR2 ANQGSEA. The CDR3 spells CGVVINSWANVLTF. CDR3 nucleotides: TGCGGCGTTGTCATAAACTCTTGGGCCAACGTCCTGACTTTC.

The rearrangement joins TRBV9 to TRBJ1-6, with D maybe TRBD1 (5 bases). Germline-derived CDR1 and CDR2 are SGDLS and YYNGEE. With 3 bases removed from V and 1 base from J, the gap between germline ends came to 11 bases. The CDR3 totals 16 residues. The CDR3 sequence is CASSAQGSSYNSPLHF. The DNA of the CDR3 is TGTGCCAGCAGCGCCCAGGGAAGTTCCTATAATTCACCCCTCCACTTT. Complete variable domain (other parts from reference TRBV9 and TRBJ1-6): DSGVTQTPKHLITATGQRVTLRCSPRSGDLSVYWYQQSLDQGLQFLIQYYNGEERAKGNILERFSAQQFPDLHSELNLSSLELGDSALYFCASSAQGSSYNSPLHFGNGTRLTVT.

The chain recombines TRBV3-1 with TRBJ2-3; D is uncertain. The ends were cut back, 2 bases at V and 2 bases at J, with 8 bases in the middle. The germline V gene has CDR1 LGHDT and CDR2 YNNKEL (reference sequence). The CDR3 length is 14 residues. The CDR3 DNA reads as TGTGCCAGCAGCCAAACAGAGTTCACAGATACGCAGTATTTT. It translates to CASSQTEFTDTQYF.

This clonotype has a single count. The chain employs TRBV7-8 and TRBJ2-5; the D gene could be TRBD1 or TRBD2 (6 bases each). The CDR3 runs to 13 residues. V dropped 6 bases and J dropped 5 bases, with 13 bases sitting between them. The V gene's germline CDR1 is SGHVS and CDR2 FQNEAQ. CDR3 coding DNA: TGTGCCAGCAGGGACCTAGGGGGGGAGACCCAGTACTTC. Translating gives CASRDLGGETQYF. Combining the CDR3 with reference TRBV7-8 and TRBJ2-5 gives the whole variable domain GAGVSQSPRYKVAKRGQDVALRCDPISGHVSLFWYQQALGQGPEFLTYFQNEAQLDKSGLPSDRFFAERPEGSVSTLKIQRTQQEDSAVYLCASRDLGGETQYFGPGTRLLVL.

The genes are TRBV15 and TRBJ2-7; D perhaps matches TRBD2 (5 bases). Deletions cut 0 bases from V and 13 bases from J, with 13 bases between. CDR3 size: 12 residues. Germline CDR1 LNHNV, CDR2 YYDKDF (reference sequence). The CDR3, as DNA: TGTGCCACCAGCAGAGATTTAGTTAGCGTTTACTTC. It translates to CATSRDLVSVYF.

This chain connects TRBV19 to TRBJ1-2; the D gene is possibly TRBD1 (6 bases). V shed 7 bases and J shed 4 bases, with 13 bases lying between them. The CDR3 sequence is 13 residues long. CDR1 is LNHDA, CDR2 SQIVND, per germline (reference sequence). The CDR3 region has the DNA TGTGCCAGTAAGGTACAGGGCACCTATGGCTACACCTTC. This encodes CASKVQGTYGYTF.

In this sample, this clonotype turned up a few times. The genes are TRBV25-1 and TRBJ2-3, with D maybe TRBD1 (6 bases). Trimming removed 2 bases at V and 0 bases at J, with 21 bases between. Germline loops: CDR1 MGHDK, CDR2 SYGVNS. The CDR3 spans 19 residues. DNA for the CDR3: TGTGCCAGCAGTGAAAGGCTGGGGGCCAAACACCTAAGCACAGATACGCAGTATTTT. It yields the protein CASSERLGAKHLSTDTQYF.

The chain recombines TRBV30 with TRBJ2-1, with 11 bases lining up with TRBD1. V shed 2 bases and J 6 bases; nucleotides not matched to a gene: 9. The germline V gene encodes CDR1 GTSNPN and CDR2 SVGIG (reference sequence). The CDR3 extends over 16 amino acids. CDR3 DNA: TGTGCCTGGAGTCGGGGGACAGGGGGTCGGTTCAATGAGCAGTTCTTC. Protein sequence: CAWSRGTGGRFNEQFF.

This chain connects TRBV20-1 to TRBJ2-7; no clear D. The CDR3 totals 14 residues. Trimming removed 0 bases at V and 2 bases at J, with 11 bases between. Germline V gene lookup returns CDR1 DFQATT and CDR2 SNEGSKA (reference sequence). The CDR3 spells CSARETRLAYEQYF. The CDR3 DNA follows: TGCAGTGCTAGAGAGACCCGCCTAGCCTACGAGCAGTACTTC.

DNA for the CDR3: TGTGCCAGCAGCTCTCGAGCGGCGGGCCCGGAACCATACGAGCAGTACTTC. This encodes CASSSRAAGPEPYEQYF. The rearrangement joins TRBV7-2 to TRBJ2-7; tentative D call: TRBD2 (5 bases). V lost 4 bases and J lost 4, with 23 bases in between. Germline loops: CDR1 SGHTA, CDR2 FQGNSA. The CDR3 runs 17 residues.

This chain links TRBV20-1 with TRBJ2-5; TRBD2 matches 8 bases. V was pared by 3 bases and J by 7 bases, with 4 bases of the junction left unmatched. Germline lookup yields CDR1 DFQATT and CDR2 SNEGSKA (reference sequence). This CDR3 comprises 12 residues. DNA for the CDR3: TGCAGTGCTAGCGCCGGGGGGGGGACCCAGTACTTC. Its protein product is CSASAGGGTQYF.

Details on this clonotype: Here the CDR3 omits its conserved ending phenylalanine or tryptophan, so a read error is the likely source. The genes are TRBV24-1 and TRBJ1-3; possible D gene TRBD1, 6 bases. The V and J ends lost 12 bases and 4 bases respectively, with 30 bases between them. Germline V gene lookup returns CDR1 KGHDR and CDR2 SFDVKD. The CDR3 covers 18 residues. CDR3 sequence reads: CAPKRVTPGAFAGNTIYL. CDR3 DNA: TGTGCCCCAAAGCGAGTAACCCCGGGGGCGTTTGCAGGAAACACCATATATCTT.